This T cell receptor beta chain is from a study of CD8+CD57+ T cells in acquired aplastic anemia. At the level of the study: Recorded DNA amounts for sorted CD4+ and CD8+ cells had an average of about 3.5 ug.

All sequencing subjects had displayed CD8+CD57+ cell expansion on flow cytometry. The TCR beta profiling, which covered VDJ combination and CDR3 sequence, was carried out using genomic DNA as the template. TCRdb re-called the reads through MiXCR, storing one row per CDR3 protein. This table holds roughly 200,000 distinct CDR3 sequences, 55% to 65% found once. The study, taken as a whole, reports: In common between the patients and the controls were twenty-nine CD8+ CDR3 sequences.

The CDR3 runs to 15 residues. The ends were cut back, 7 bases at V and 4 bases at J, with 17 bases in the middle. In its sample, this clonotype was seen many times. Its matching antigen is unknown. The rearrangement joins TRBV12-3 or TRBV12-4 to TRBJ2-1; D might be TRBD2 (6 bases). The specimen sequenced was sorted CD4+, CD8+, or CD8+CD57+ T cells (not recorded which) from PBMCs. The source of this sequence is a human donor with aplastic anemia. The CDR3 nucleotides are TGTGCCAGCAATCGTATGGGGACTCCTTACAATGAGCAGTTCTTC. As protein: CASNRMGTPYNEQFF.